This is a list of T cell receptor beta chains from one sample in a study of blood T cells in healthy people across ages. TCRdb called the 5' RACE reads again in MiXCR, with one record for every CDR3 protein. The data contain 850,000 or so distinct CDR3 sequences, around 30% of them singletons. Sequenced: blood. The source is a woman older than 75 in good health. Each CDR3 is given with its conserved first and last residue. D genes are given only for firm matches. Some rows have no size entry. The others give once, few or many, or a class for an expanded clone.

TRBJ1-2	.	.	TRBV6-1	CASIRASTGLVGYTF	TGTGCCAGCATTAGGGCCTCCACAGGGTTGGTTGGCTACACCTTC
TRBJ2-5	.	.	TRBV5-1	CASSLEDSQFGEQYF	TGCGCCAGCAGCCTGGAGGACTCGCAATTCGGTGAGCAGTACTTC
TRBJ2-1	many	.	TRBV5-1	CASSSQGRGSYNEQFF	TGCGCCAGCAGCTCCCAGGGGCGGGGGTCCTACAATGAGCAGTTCTTC
TRBJ2-1	many	TRBD2	TRBV4-2	CASSQALGRAGGLDNEQFF	TGTGCCAGCAGCCAAGCCCTGGGGAGAGCGGGGGGACTGGACAATGAGCAGTTCTTC
TRBJ2-1	many	TRBD2	TRBV12-3/TRBV12-4	CASRASGGEGEQFF	TGTGCCAGCCGGGCTAGCGGGGGCGAGGGGGAGCAGTTCTTC
TRBJ2-1	once	TRBD1	TRBV7-2	CASSLSGRGKETQFF	TGTGCCAGCAGCTTGAGCGGCAGGGGGAAGGAGACCCAGTTCTTC
TRBJ2-1	.	.	TRBV10-2	CASSEGRSQFF	TGCGCCAGCAGTGAGGGGCGGTCCCAGTTCTTC
TRBJ1-3	few	.	TRBV4-3	CASSQDLVWGSGNTIYF	TGCGCCAGCAGCCAAGATCTAGTATGGGGCTCTGGAAACACCATATATTTT
TRBJ1-1	.	TRBD1	TRBV27	CASSAFTGGRTEAFF	TGTGCCAGCAGTGCGTTCACAGGGGGCCGGACTGAAGCTTTCTTT
TRBJ2-3	many	TRBD2	TRBV20-1	CSVSGGAKDTQYF	TGCAGTGTCAGCGGGGGGGCTAAAGATACGCAGTATTTT
TRBJ2-5	many	.	TRBV6-5	CASRLQREETQYF	TGTGCCAGCAGACTTCAAAGGGAAGAGACCCAGTACTTC
TRBJ2-7	.	.	TRBV3-1	CASNYRGGYERYF	TGTGCCAGCAACTACAGGGGAGGATACGAGCGGTACTTC
TRBJ1-4	.	.	TRBV29-1	CSVSPGDEKLFF	TGCAGCGTATCTCCAGGGGATGAAAAACTGTTTTTT
TRBJ2-3	once	TRBD1	TRBV12-3/TRBV12-4	CASKWGTGLLDVQYF	TGTGCCAGCAAGTGGGGGACAGGGCTTTTAGATGTGCAGTATTTT
TRBJ1-6	.	TRBD1	TRBV3-1	CASSQGQTYNSPLHF	TGTGCCAGCAGCCAGGGACAGACATATAATTCACCCCTCCACTTT
TRBJ2-3	.	.	TRBV24-1	CATSDPDPASTDTQYF	TGTGCCACCAGTGACCCCGACCCAGCGAGCACAGATACGCAGTATTTT
TRBJ2-3	few	.	TRBV6-6	CAVESRGEDTQYF	TGTGCCGTAGAAAGCCGAGGGGAAGATACGCAGTATTTT
TRBJ2-3	few	TRBD2	TRBV6-2/TRBV6-3	CASMEGGPMGLAATDTQYF	TGTGCCAGCATGGAGGGGGGACCTATGGGACTAGCGGCCACAGATACGCAGTATTTT
TRBJ1-2	.	.	TRBV19	CASSMGLYGHTF	TGTGCCAGTAGTATGGGGCTCTATGGCCACACCTTC
TRBJ2-3	many	.	TRBV9	CASSVSLTSTDTQYF	TGTGCCAGCAGCGTAAGTTTAACCAGCACAGATACGCAGTATTTT
TRBJ1-1	.	.	TRBV6-2/TRBV6-3	CASSYPRLNTEAFF	TGTGCCAGCAGTTACCCGAGATTGAACACTGAAGCTTTCTTT
TRBJ2-3	.	TRBD2	TRBV12-3/TRBV12-4	CASHGGGGTDTQYF	TGTGCCAGCCATGGCGGGGGGGGTACAGATACGCAGTATTTT
TRBJ2-5	many	.	TRBV5-1	CASSTGDQETQYF	TGCGCCAGCAGCACCGGGGACCAAGAGACCCAGTACTTC